The next 32 T cell receptor beta chains were all read from a single sample in a study of immune evolution from preneoplasia to lung adenocarcinoma. TCRdb's copy holds only in-frame clones and misses some; the assay was immunoSEQ multiplex PCR. The sample has approximately 4,300 clones; around 77% are singletons. The sample comprised FFPE minimally invasive lung adenocarcinoma tissue. All receptors come from a person aged 55-79 years with lung adenocarcinoma.

This rearrangement joins TRBV5-1 to TRBJ2-5; 12 nucleotides line up with TRBD1. V gave up 3 bases and J gave up 0 bases; unmatched junction bases: 3. Germline CDR1 is SGHRS and CDR2 is YFSETQ. CDR3 length equals 16 residues. This chain's CDR3 is CASSSGTGGYQETQYF. The CDR3 bases are TGCGCCAGCAGCTCCGGGACAGGGGGCTACCAAGAGACCCAGTACTTC.

This chain uses TRBV10-3 with TRBJ1-2; D gene uncertain. Germline V lookup: CDR1 ENHRY, CDR2 SYGVKD. V lost 11 bases, J lost 6 bases, and 22 bases lay in between. The CDR3 contains 14 residues. CDR3 in DNA: TGTGCCTCCCACTACGGGGATGAGGCTAATGGCTACACCTTC. Protein product: CASHYGDEANGYTF.

The gene calls are TRBV7-2 and TRBJ1-4; weak D call: TRBD1 (5 bases). V was shortened by 5 bases and J by 4 bases, with 11 bases between the two germline ends. The CDR3 sequence is 14 residues long. CDR1 and CDR2 from the germline V gene are SGHTA and FQGNSA. This CDR3 is CASSIGTINEKLFF. CDR3 in DNA: TGTGCCAGCAGCATCGGGACTATTAATGAAAAACTGTTTTTT.

The gene calls are TRBV7-8 and TRBJ2-1; no firm D call. The V gene lost 7 bases and the J gene lost 7 bases, with 8 bases spanning the gap. The CDR3 has 11 residues. Germline CDR1 is SGHVS and CDR2 is FQNEAQ. This chain's CDR3 is CASKETNEQFF. CDR3 in DNA: TGTGCCAGCAAAGAAACAAATGAGCAGTTCTTC.

The rearrangement links TRBV25-1 to TRBJ1-1; tentative D call: TRBD1 (5 bases). The germline V gene has CDR1 MGHDK and CDR2 SYGVNS. Trimming left V 6 bases short and J 4 bases short, with 15 bases between. The CDR3 has 14 amino acids. DNA for the CDR3: TGTGCCAGCAGCGGCCCCGCAGGGTCCACTGAAGCTTTCTTT. This translates into CASSGPAGSTEAFF.

Concerning this clone itself: A read error may account for a junction end that differs from germline. V is TRBV28 and J is TRBJ2-3, with 11 bases lining up with TRBD2. This CDR3 is 13 amino acids long. Germline V CDR1 and CDR2: MDHEN, SYDVKM. DNA for the CDR3: TGTGCCAGCAGTTCAAACCCGGGACTAGCGGCTCATTTT. As protein: CASSSNPGLAAHF.

The V and J genes are TRBV7-3 and TRBJ2-7; perhaps TRBD2 as D (5 bases). CDR3 length: 13 residues. Germline CDR1 SGHTA, CDR2 FQGTGA. V lost 2 bases, J lost 7 bases, and 12 bases lay in between. The CDR3 nucleotides are TGTGCCAGCAGCTTACGAGGGAGTGGAGAGCAGTACTTC. It is translated as CASSLRGSGEQYF.

This chain links TRBV6-1 with TRBJ2-1; the D is unclear. Trimming took 8 bases from V and 3 from J, leaving 17 bases between them. The CDR3 consists of 15 residues. CDR1 and CDR2 (germline): MNHNS, SASEGT. The CDR3 DNA follows: TGTGCCAGCGCTATAACAGACGATCACTACAATGAGCAGTTCTTC. Translated: CASAITDDHYNEQFF.

The rearrangement links TRBV30 to TRBJ1-1; tentative D call: TRBD1 (5 bases). V was cut by 8 bases and J by 5 bases, with 12 bases left in between. Per germline, CDR1 GTSNPN and CDR2 SVGIG (reference sequence). The CDR3 consists of 11 residues. CDR3 DNA: TGTGCCGACAGCAGGGAGACTGAAGCTTTCTTT. It is translated as CADSRETEAFF.

This clone was observed once. The J gene is TRBJ2-1, the V gene TRBV19; 9 bases align to TRBD1. From germline, CDR1 is LNHDA and CDR2 SQIVND (reference sequence). CDR3 length: 14 amino acids. V shed 4 bases and J 8 bases; nucleotides not matched to a gene: 6. In DNA, the CDR3 is TGTGCCAGTAGTACCAACAGGGGGCGGGATGAGCAGTTCTTC. Its protein is CASSTNRGRDEQFF.

This clone was found once. CDR3 loop: CASSQEGVRLAYGYTF. In DNA form, the CDR3 reads TGTGCCAGCAGCCAAGAAGGAGTGAGGCTTGCCTATGGCTACACCTTC. The rearrangement joins TRBV4-2 to TRBJ1-2; D unresolved. The germline V gene encodes CDR1 LGHNA and CDR2 YNFKEQ. CDR3 length: 16 residues. The V gene lost 0 bases and the J gene lost 4 bases, with 15 bases spanning the gap.

Within the sample, this clone is medium-sized. J is TRBJ1-2 and V is TRBV7-2; D remains unclear. Trimming shortened V by 1 base and J by 8 bases, and 17 bases separated the two germline ends. The CDR3 is 15 residues long. CDR1 and CDR2 (germline): SGHTA, FQGNSA. The CDR3 DNA reads TGTGCCAGCAGCTTAGGGCTGGACTTACTTCTAGGCTACACCTTC. This gives the protein CASSLGLDLLLGYTF.

This clone was recorded a few times. The V call is TRBV5-1, the J call TRBJ2-7, with D possibly matching TRBD1 (6 bases). The V and J ends lost 0 bases and 4 bases respectively, with 11 bases between them. This CDR3 region has 14 residues. Looked up from germline, CDR1 is SGHRS and CDR2 is YFSETQ. CDR3 amino acids: CASSLEQGGYEQYF. The CDR3 region has the DNA TGCGCCAGCAGCTTGGAACAGGGTGGGTACGAGCAGTACTTC.

V usage is TRBV4-2 and J usage is TRBJ2-1; 12 nucleotides line up with TRBD2. The germline V gene encodes CDR1 LGHNA and CDR2 YNFKEQ. The J segment lost 15 bases and the V segment lost 1 base, leaving 7 bases of the junction unmatched. CDR3 length equals 14 residues. The CDR3 nucleotides read TGTGCCAGCAGCCAAGGGTATTCTAGCGGGGGGGGGTTCTTC. Encoded protein: CASSQGYSSGGGFF.

This sequence joins TRBV7-3 and TRBJ2-1; possibly TRBD2 for D (5 bases). This CDR3 region has 13 residues. Germline CDR1 SGHTA, CDR2 FQGTGA. Trimming cost V 0 bases and J 7 bases, with 7 bases left between them. In DNA form, the CDR3 reads TGTGCCAGCAGCTTAACTAGCGTAAATGAGCAGTTCTTC. It specifies CASSLTSVNEQFF.

This clone appeared a few times. V and J are TRBV19 and TRBJ2-7; TRBD2 matches 7 bases. Losses at the gene ends were 10 bases for V and 5 bases for J; bases not matched to a gene: 11. Germline lookup yields CDR1 LNHDA and CDR2 SQIVND (reference sequence). The CDR3 is 13 residues long. DNA of the CDR3: TGTGCCACTGGACTAGGGAGTAAAAACGAGCAGTACTTC. As protein: CATGLGSKNEQYF.

The chain has TRBV7-2 and TRBJ1-6, with 7 bases matching TRBD1. The junction had 7 bases not matched to a gene; V was cut back by 1 base and J by 7 bases. The CDR3 spans 16 residues. Per the germline V gene, CDR1 is SGHTA and CDR2 is FQGNSA. The CDR3 region is CASSLDSRRGNSPLHF. The CDR3 coding sequence is TGTGCCAGCAGCTTAGATTCACGCAGGGGGAATTCACCCCTCCACTTT.

This clone was detected only a few times. The V and J genes are TRBV9 and TRBJ1-2; TRBD1 is a possible D gene (6 bases). The V and J ends lost 2 bases and 5 bases respectively, with 16 bases between them. This CDR3 region has 15 residues. Germline-derived CDR1 and CDR2 are SGDLS and YYNGEE. The CDR3 sequence is CASSVEDRGPYGYTF. The CDR3 nucleotides are TGTGCCAGCAGCGTTGAGGACAGAGGGCCTTATGGCTACACCTTC. The full variable domain, in which reference TRBV9 and TRBJ1-2 provide the parts outside the CDR3, is DSGVTQTPKHLITATGQRVTLRCSPRSGDLSVYWYQQSLDQGLQFLIQYYNGEERAKGNILERFSAQQFPDLHSELNLSSLELGDSALYFCASSVEDRGPYGYTFGSGTRLTVV.

Turning to this clone: Germline is not matched at one junction end, which may reflect a read error. The chain couples TRBV15 to TRBJ1-5; D gene uncertain. Germline assignment: CDR1 LNHNV and CDR2 YYDKDF (reference sequence). The CDR3 covers 15 residues. Here the CDR3 DNA reads TGTGCCACCAGCGGAGATCTGGCAGGCGATCAGCCCCAGCATTTT. Its translation is CATSGDLAGDQPQHF.

The chain joins TRBV5-6 to TRBJ1-5; 9 positions match TRBD1. Germline CDR1 is SGHDT and CDR2 is YYEEEE. The CDR3 sequence is 16 residues long. J was trimmed by 3 bases and V by 4 bases; bases with no gene match: 8. The CDR3 bases are TGTGCCAGCAGCCGAGGGGGGACAGGGCTCAATCAGCCCCAGCATTTT. Translation gives CASSRGGTGLNQPQHF.

This clone has a single count. The rearrangement uses TRBV28 and TRBJ1-1, with D hard to call. Germline V gives CDR1 MDHEN, CDR2 SYDVKM. The V gene lost 0 bases and the J gene lost 1 base, with 15 bases spanning the gap. The CDR3 has 17 residues. The CDR3 sequence: CASSLWERTPRNTEAFF. CDR3 nucleotide sequence: TGTGCCAGCAGTTTATGGGAGAGGACGCCCCGGAACACTGAAGCTTTCTTT.

The chain combines TRBV2 with TRBJ2-7, with D tentatively TRBD1 or TRBD2 (5 bases each). CDR1 SNHLY and CDR2 FYNNEI come from the germline V gene. The CDR3 runs to 13 residues. V was clipped by 7 bases and J by 2 bases, with 12 bases between them. This CDR3 is CASNRDVTYEQYF. The CDR3 region has the DNA TGTGCCAGCAATCGGGACGTAACCTACGAGCAGTACTTC. Combining the CDR3 with reference TRBV2 and TRBJ2-7 gives the whole variable domain EPEVTQTPSHQVTQMGQEVILRCVPISNHLYFYWYRQILGQKVEFLVSFYNNEISEKSEIFDDQFSVERPDGSNFTLKIRSTKLEDSAMYFCASNRDVTYEQYFGPGTRLTVT.

This clone came up a few times. The chain links TRBV29-1 to TRBJ1-1; 7 bases are a match to TRBD1. CDR3 length equals 16 residues. V dropped 7 bases and J dropped 1; count of bases not matched to a gene: 15. Germline V CDR1 and CDR2: SQVTM, ANQGSEA. The CDR3: CSDDTGVNGWNTEAFF. The CDR3 nucleotides read TGCAGCGATGACACAGGGGTGAATGGATGGAACACTGAAGCTTTCTTT.

For the CDR3, the DNA is TGTGCCAGCAGCCAAGATATCCCGGGAGGGGCCTTAGATACGCAGTATTTT. Protein product: CASSQDIPGGALDTQYF. The V gene is TRBV14, the J gene TRBJ2-3; TRBD2 matches 8 bases. The length of the CDR3 is 17 residues. V trimming: 0 bases; J trimming: 5 bases; junction bases outside the gene matches: 10. Looked up from germline, CDR1 is SGHDN and CDR2 is FVKESK.

The chain recombines TRBV15 with TRBJ2-3, with D possibly TRBD2 on 6 matching bases. Germline CDR1 reads LNHNV; CDR2 reads YYDKDF (reference sequence). V shed 3 bases and J shed 6 bases, with 19 bases lying between them. The length of the CDR3 is 16 residues. The CDR3 region has the DNA TGTGCCACCAGCAGCAAACCGGGACTTTCCACCGATACGCAGTATTTT. This codes for CATSSKPGLSTDTQYF. The whole variable domain, remainder taken from reference TRBV15 and TRBJ2-3, is DAMVIQNPRYQVTQFGKPVTLSCSQTLNHNVMYWYQQKSSQAPKLLFHYYDKDFNNEADTPDNFQSRRPNTSFCFLDIRSPGLGDTAMYLCATSSKPGLSTDTQYFGPGTRLTVL.

The table lists this clone with a count of one. The genes are TRBV11-3 and TRBJ2-2; D may be TRBD1 (5 bases). The CDR3 runs to 15 residues. CDR1 is SGHNT and CDR2 is YENEEA in the germline V gene. Trimming stripped 5 bases from V and 7 bases from J, with 17 bases between. CDR3 loop: CASSPSARVGGELFF. DNA for the CDR3: TGTGCCAGCAGCCCCAGCGCCAGGGTGGGCGGGGAGCTGTTTTTT.

The chain has TRBV5-1 and TRBJ1-5; weak D call: TRBD1 (6 bases). CDR1 and CDR2 (germline): SGHRS, YFSETQ. V shed 4 bases and J shed 7 bases, with 21 bases lying between them. The CDR3 consists of 16 residues. The chain's CDR3 is CASSPGGGERAQPQHF. The CDR3 DNA sequence: TGCGCCAGCAGCCCTGGAGGGGGTGAACGGGCCCAGCCCCAGCATTTT.

This chain uses TRBV7-9 with TRBJ2-5, with D possibly called TRBD1 or TRBD2 (5 bases each). CDR3 length: 15 residues. CDR1 is SEHNR and CDR2 is FQNEAQ in the germline V gene (reference sequence). V was clipped by 5 bases and J by 5 bases, with 18 bases between them. DNA of the CDR3: TGTGCCAGCAGCCCTTTTGGGTCGGGGCGGGAGACCCAGTACTTC. It specifies CASSPFGSGRETQYF.

CDR3 in amino acids: CASSSLTGRGYTF. The CDR3 DNA reads TGTGCCAGCAGTTCTCTGACAGGAAGGGGCTACACCTTC. The chain joins TRBV6-5 to TRBJ1-2; weak D call: TRBD1 (6 bases). V dropped 4 bases and J dropped 8 bases, with 14 bases sitting between them. This CDR3 is built from 13 residues. CDR1 and CDR2 from the germline V gene are MNHEY and SVGAGI.

The chain joins TRBV27 to TRBJ2-5; TRBD2 agrees at 8 bases. J lost 5 bases, V lost 4 bases, and 21 bases had no gene match. CDR1 MNHEY and CDR2 SMNVEV come from the germline V gene (reference sequence). This CDR3 has 19 amino acids. This chain's CDR3 is CASSSTSASLAGLWETQYF. DNA for the CDR3: TGTGCCAGCAGTTCTACCTCGGCGAGCCTAGCGGGCCTTTGGGAGACCCAGTACTTC.

The chain links TRBV7-2 to TRBJ2-1; TRBD2 matches at 7 bases. The CDR3 runs to 19 residues. V lost 5 bases and J lost 5; bases outside the gene matches: 21. Germline V gene sequence: CDR1 SGHTA, CDR2 FQGNSA. This CDR3 is CASSNVVWGGTLRNNEQFF. As DNA, the CDR3 is TGTGCCAGCAGCAACGTCGTGTGGGGGGGTACCCTACGAAACAATGAGCAGTTCTTC.

The J gene is TRBJ1-5, the V gene TRBV18, with D maybe TRBD1 (6 bases). Germline loops: CDR1 KGHSH, CDR2 LQKENI. The CDR3 totals 13 residues. V lost 6 bases to trimming and J lost 11 bases, with 17 bases between them. The CDR3, as DNA: TGTGCCAGCTCCCTTCCGGAGGGGGAAGCCCAGCATTTT. Residues: CASSLPEGEAQHF. Full variable domain (remainder filled in from reference TRBV18 and TRBJ1-5): NAGVMQNPRHLVRRRGQEARLRCSPMKGHSHVYWYRQLPEEGLKFMVYLQKENIIDESGMPKERFSAEFPKEGPSILRIQQVVRGDSAAYFCASSLPEGEAQHFGDGTRLSIL.